This entry features one T cell receptor (beta chain) sequence. The antigen is not known. This entry is derived from a study of cytomegalovirus exposure and HLA in healthy donors. Broader study findings: Later analysis placed DRB1 highest and HLA-C lowest in TCR association rates, which differed by HLA locus. Versus the approximately 700-donor mean, an Asian-associated ancestry cluster reportedly showed fewer N-insertions in a later analysis. Three CMV-associated chains proved CMV antigen-specific in vitro.

PCR primers comprised 60 Vbeta and 13 Jbeta primers. The protocol was immunoSEQ multiplex PCR, while the TCRdb copy is restricted to in-frame clones and leaves out a portion. The sample includes under 200,000 clones, less than 90% seen only once; the top ten take 0.38%. Donors showed nominal health when sampled, although they likely had unrecorded immune exposures. V lost 5 bases and J 8 bases, leaving 10 bases between the germline ends. The germline V gene has CDR1 SEHNR and CDR2 FQNEAQ (reference sequence). This CDR3 contains 12 residues. The receptor comes from a boy younger than 10 in good health and CMV-seronegative. Sequencing was done on a sample of PBMCs. The rearrangement joins TRBV7-9 to TRBJ2-1; D is undetermined. The CDR3 protein is CASSPRGDEQFF. In nucleotides, the CDR3 is TGTGCCAGCAGCCCCCGCGGCGATGAGCAGTTCTTC.